A selection of T cell receptor beta chains follows, all from one sample in a study of STAT5B mutations in CD4+ large granular lymphocyte leukemia. Sequenced by immunoSEQ multiplex PCR; TCRdb stores in-frame clones only, minus some. The data contain roughly 48,000 clones, roughly 72% of them singletons. The sequenced sample consisted of CD4+ T cells from blood buffy coats. The receptors here all came from a human donor in good health. CDR3s include the opening cysteine and the closing phenylalanine or tryptophan. The order of the fields is CDR3 DNA, CDR3 protein, clone size, J gene, V gene, D gene. A D gene is named only where the DNA matches it firmly. Only part of the rows carry a size: once, few, many, or a class if the clone is expanded.

TGTGCCAGCTCGATAAATGAGAACACTGAAGCTTTCTTT	CASSINENTEAFF	few	TRBJ1-1	TRBV18	NA
TGTGCCAGCTCACCACGACTAGCGGGGGGGAATGAGCAGTTCTTC	CASSPRLAGGNEQFF	NA	TRBJ2-1	TRBV18	TRBD2
TGTGCCAGTACCCTAGACAGGGAGGACACTGAAGCTTTCTTT	CASTLDREDTEAFF	few	TRBJ1-1	TRBV19	TRBD1
TGTGCCAGCAGCTACAAGGGGTCCGGATCACCCCTCCACTTT	CASSYKGSGSPLHF	NA	TRBJ1-6	TRBV7-3	NA
TGTGCCAGCGACTGGATCAGCAATCAGCCCCAGCATTTT	CASDWISNQPQHF	NA	TRBJ1-5	TRBV2	NA
TGTGCCTGGAGTGTAAGGGGGGCCGGCGAAAAACTGTTTTTT	CAWSVRGAGEKLFF	NA	TRBJ1-4	TRBV30	NA
TGTGCCAGCAGTTTGCATCCACGGAACACTGAAGCTTTCTTT	CASSLHPRNTEAFF	NA	TRBJ1-1	TRBV28	NA
TGTGCCTGGAGTGGACAGGGAGACCAGCCCCAGCATTTT	CAWSGQGDQPQHF	few	TRBJ1-5	TRBV30	TRBD1
TGTGCCAGCAGCTTCCGCGGGGGGTTAGGCAATGAGCAGTTCTTC	CASSFRGGLGNEQFF	NA	TRBJ2-1	TRBV7-2	TRBD2
TGTGCCAGCTCACCCGGGTCTGGTAATGGCTACACCTTC	CASSPGSGNGYTF	NA	TRBJ1-2	TRBV18	NA
TGTGCCAGCAGCTCCCGGACTAGCGGGGGTCGGGGCAATGAGCAGTTCTTC	CASSSRTSGGRGNEQFF	NA	TRBJ2-1	TRBV7-2	TRBD2
TGTGCCAGTAAGGCGGGGGGCGGAACTAATGAAAAACTGTTTTTT	CASKAGGGTNEKLFF	NA	TRBJ1-4	TRBV9	NA
TGTGCCAGCAGCGTAGGGGTGGGTCAGGAGACCCAGTACTTC	CASSVGVGQETQYF	NA	TRBJ2-5	TRBV9	NA
TGTGCCAGCAGCCAGGGACTAGCGGGGGTTCAAGAGACCCAGTACTTC	CASSQGLAGVQETQYF	NA	TRBJ2-5	TRBV11-2	TRBD2
TGTGCCAGCAGCTTATGGGACCCCAATAAAGCTTTCTTT	CASSLWDPNKAFF	NA	TRBJ1-1	TRBV7-2	NA
TGTGCCAGTAGAGAATCAGGCCTGAACACTGAAGCTTTCTTT	CASRESGLNTEAFF	few	TRBJ1-1	TRBV19	NA
TGCGCCAGCAGCTTGGCTACGGATTACAATGAGCAGTTCTTC	CASSLATDYNEQFF	NA	TRBJ2-1	TRBV5-1	NA
TGTGCCAGCAGTTACTCGTCAGGGTCCTATGGCTACACCTTC	CASSYSSGSYGYTF	few	TRBJ1-2	TRBV6-5	NA
TGCGCCAGCAGCTTGGCCGCGACTAGCGGTCAAGAGACCCAGTACTTC	CASSLAATSGQETQYF	NA	TRBJ2-5	TRBV5-1	TRBD2
TGTGCCAGCAGTGAATCCATCTGGGGGGCTCAGCAGCAGTACTTC	CASSESIWGAQQQYF	NA	TRBJ2-7	TRBV28	NA
TGTGCCAGCAGCTTCTATACGGACATTCAGTACTTC	CASSFYTDIQYF	NA	TRBJ2-4	TRBV7-2	NA
TGTGCCAGCAGCCAACTCACAGGGGGGTTTGAAAAACTGTTTTTT	CASSQLTGGFEKLFF	NA	TRBJ1-4	TRBV14	TRBD1
TGTGCCAGCAGTGCACAGGGGAGAGGGGGCTACACCTTC	CASSAQGRGGYTF	NA	TRBJ1-2	TRBV25-1	TRBD1
TGTGCCAGCTCTCTAGGGACAGGGGGAGGCTACACCTTC	CASSLGTGGGYTF	NA	TRBJ1-2	TRBV27	TRBD1
TGTGCCAGCAGCCCCGATGGGGGTCAGCCCCAGCATTTT	CASSPDGGQPQHF	NA	TRBJ1-5	TRBV7-2	NA
TGTGCCACCAGCAGAGTAGGGCTAGCGGGCACAGATACGCAGTATTTT	CATSRVGLAGTDTQYF	NA	TRBJ2-3	TRBV15	TRBD2
TGTGCCAGCAGCTTTAGCGGGGAAGAGACCCAGTACTTC	CASSFSGEETQYF	NA	TRBJ2-5	TRBV5-5	TRBD2
TGTGCCAGTAGTGAGGGGGTCAATCAGCCCCAGCATTTT	CASSEGVNQPQHF	NA	TRBJ1-5	TRBV19	NA
TGCGCCAGCAGCCTAGGACAGGGTGGAACGTCGCCCCTCCACTTT	CASSLGQGGTSPLHF	NA	TRBJ1-6	TRBV5-1	TRBD1
TGTGCCAGCAGTGCTCGAACAGGGGCCGGGGAGACCCAGTACTTC	CASSARTGAGETQYF	NA	TRBJ2-5	TRBV25-1	TRBD1
TGCGCCAGCAGCCCAGGACAGGCACAAGAGACCCAGTACTTC	CASSPGQAQETQYF	NA	TRBJ2-5	TRBV5-1	TRBD1
TGTGCCAGCAGTTGGGGCCGGGGTGAAAAACTGTTTTTT	CASSWGRGEKLFF	NA	TRBJ1-4	TRBV13	NA
TGTGCCAGCAGCAACGGGGAGCTGTTTTTT	CASSNGELFF	few	TRBJ2-2	TRBV7-9	NA
TGTGCCAGCTCGACAGAGCAAGAGACCCAGTACTTC	CASSTEQETQYF	NA	TRBJ2-5	TRBV18	NA
TGCGCCAGCAGCCAAGAGCGGGCGGGGGGGCAAGGTACGCAGTATTTT	CASSQERAGGQGTQYF	NA	TRBJ2-3	TRBV4-1	TRBD2
TGCGCCAGCAGCTTAACGGGACTGCTAGGCAGCTCCTACAATGAGCAGTTCTTC	CASSLTGLLGSSYNEQFF	NA	TRBJ2-1	TRBV5-1	NA
TGTGCCAGCAACCCTCGACCTGGGCGGGGTAAGGATGAGCAGTTCTTC	CASNPRPGRGKDEQFF	NA	TRBJ2-1	TRBV28	NA
TGTGCCTGGAGGATGAACACTGAAGCTTTCTTT	CAWRMNTEAFF	NA	TRBJ1-1	TRBV30	NA
TGTGCCAGCAGAGGACAGGGTTACTATGGCTACACCTTC	CASRGQGYYGYTF	NA	TRBJ1-2	TRBV11-2	TRBD1
TGTGCCAGTAGCTCGGACAGGGGAAATTCACCCCTCCACTTT	CASSSDRGNSPLHF	few	TRBJ1-6	TRBV19	TRBD1
TGTGCCAGCAGCCAAAGGACAGGGGCCACCGGGGAGCTGTTTTTT	CASSQRTGATGELFF	few	TRBJ2-2	TRBV7-6	TRBD1
TGTGCTTTGGTGTCCCAGGGCGCTAGTGGTGGCTACACCTTC	CALVSQGASGGYTF	few	TRBJ1-2	TRBV30	NA
TGTGCCAGCAGCAAAAACAGGGGCAACACTGAAGCTTTCTTT	CASSKNRGNTEAFF	NA	TRBJ1-1	TRBV11-2	TRBD1
TGTGCCAGCAGTTACTCTGGGCGGGGGACCGCCTACGAGCAGTACTTC	CASSYSGRGTAYEQYF	NA	TRBJ2-7	TRBV6-5	TRBD2
TGTGCCAGCAGCTTAGCGGAGGCCAACTATGGCTACACCTTC	CASSLAEANYGYTF	NA	TRBJ1-2	TRBV7-9	NA